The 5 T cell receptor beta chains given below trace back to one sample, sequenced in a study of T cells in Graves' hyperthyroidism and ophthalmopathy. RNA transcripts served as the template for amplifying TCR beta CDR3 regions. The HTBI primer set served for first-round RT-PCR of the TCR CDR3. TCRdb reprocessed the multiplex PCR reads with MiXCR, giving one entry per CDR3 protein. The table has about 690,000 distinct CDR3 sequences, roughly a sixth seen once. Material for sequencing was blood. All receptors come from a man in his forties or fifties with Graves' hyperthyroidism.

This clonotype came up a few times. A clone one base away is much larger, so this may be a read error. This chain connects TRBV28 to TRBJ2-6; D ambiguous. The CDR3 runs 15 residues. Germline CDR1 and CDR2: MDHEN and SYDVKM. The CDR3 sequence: CASSSRVSGTNVLTF. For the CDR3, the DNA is TGTGCCAGCAGTTCAAGAGTCTCTGGGACCAACGTCCTGACTTTC. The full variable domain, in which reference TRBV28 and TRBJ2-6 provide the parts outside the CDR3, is DVKVTQSSRYLVKRTGEKVFLECVQDMDHENMFWYRQDPGLGLRLIYFSYDVKMKEKGDIPEGYSVSREKKERFSLILESASTNQTSMYLCASSSRVSGTNVLTFGAGSRLTVL.

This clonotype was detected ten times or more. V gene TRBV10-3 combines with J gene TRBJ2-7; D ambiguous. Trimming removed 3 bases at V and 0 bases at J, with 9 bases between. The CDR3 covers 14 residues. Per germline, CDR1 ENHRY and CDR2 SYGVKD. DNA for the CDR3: TGTGCCATCAGTGACAGACCTTCCTCCTACGAGCAGTACTTC. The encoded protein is CAISDRPSSYEQYF.

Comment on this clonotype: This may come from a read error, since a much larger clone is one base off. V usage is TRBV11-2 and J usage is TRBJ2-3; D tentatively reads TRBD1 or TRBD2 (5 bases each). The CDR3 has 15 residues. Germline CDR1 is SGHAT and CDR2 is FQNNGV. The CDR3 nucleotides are TGTGCCAGCAGCCCAGACGGGACCTACACAGATACGAAGTATTTT. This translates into CASSPDGTYTDTKYF.

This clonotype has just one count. CDR3 coding DNA: TGCGCCAGCAGCTTGGAAGTGGGGACAGGGTCCTACGAGCAGTACTTC. It specifies CASSLEVGTGSYEQYF. The genes are TRBV5-1 and TRBJ2-7, with 9 positions matching TRBD1. The germline CDR1 and CDR2 sequences are SGHRS and YFSETQ. The V and J ends lost 0 bases and 1 base, in that order; junction bases with no gene match: 5. The CDR3 is 16 residues long.

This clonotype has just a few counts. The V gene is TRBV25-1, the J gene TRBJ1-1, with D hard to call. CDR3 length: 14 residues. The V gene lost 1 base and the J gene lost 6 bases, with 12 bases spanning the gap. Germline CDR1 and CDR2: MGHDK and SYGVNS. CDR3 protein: CASSESGRTAEAFF. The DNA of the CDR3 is TGTGCCAGCAGTGAATCAGGAAGGACTGCTGAAGCTTTCTTT.